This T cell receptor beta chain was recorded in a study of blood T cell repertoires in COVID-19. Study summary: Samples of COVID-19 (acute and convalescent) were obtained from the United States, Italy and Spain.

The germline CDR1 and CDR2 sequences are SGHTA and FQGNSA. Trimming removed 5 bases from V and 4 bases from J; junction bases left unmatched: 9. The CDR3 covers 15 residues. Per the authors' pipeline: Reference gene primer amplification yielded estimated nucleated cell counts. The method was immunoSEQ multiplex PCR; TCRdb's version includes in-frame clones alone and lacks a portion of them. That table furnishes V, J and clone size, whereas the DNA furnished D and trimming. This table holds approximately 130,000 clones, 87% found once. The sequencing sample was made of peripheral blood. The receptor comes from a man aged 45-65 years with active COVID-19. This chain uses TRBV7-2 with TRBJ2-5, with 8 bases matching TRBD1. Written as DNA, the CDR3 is TGTGCCAGCAGCCTTGGACAGGGTCTTGGAGAGACCCAGTACTTC. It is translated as CASSLGQGLGETQYF.